Listed here are 16 T cell receptor beta chains from one sample, sequenced in a study of control samples from healthy donors and cancer patients. Sequencing was performed with immunoSEQ multiplex PCR; in TCRdb, only in-frame clones are kept and a portion is missing. The sample holds roughly 140,000 clones; approximately 93% are singletons and the top ten take 2% to 2.5%. Sequencing input: blood. The receptors were sampled from a man aged 50 to 60 in good health.

The chain couples TRBV28 to TRBJ2-7; D unresolved. Looked up from germline, CDR1 is MDHEN and CDR2 is SYDVKM. The CDR3 spans 13 residues. V lost 4 bases and J lost 3, with 10 bases in between. CDR3 residues: CASSYPERYEQYF. The CDR3 nucleotides read TGTGCCAGCAGTTACCCCGAGCGCTACGAGCAGTACTTC.

The rearrangement joins TRBV9 to TRBJ2-2; D call uncertain. The CDR3 has 14 amino acids. V lost 2 bases and J 0 bases, leaving 5 bases between the germline ends. Germline CDR1 and CDR2: SGDLS and YYNGEE. CDR3 in amino acids: CASSVRANTGELFF. The CDR3 coding sequence is TGTGCCAGCAGCGTTAGGGCGAACACCGGGGAGCTGTTTTTT.

The V gene is TRBV6-1, the J gene TRBJ2-7, with 10 bases fitting TRBD1. The germline CDR1 and CDR2 sequences are MNHNS and SASEGT. The CDR3 runs 15 residues. Germline trimming cut 3 bases from V and 4 bases from J; bases unmatched to any gene: 6. The CDR3 loop reads CASSDGRTGGYEQYF. CDR3 DNA sequence: TGTGCCAGCAGTGATGGACGGACAGGGGGTTACGAGCAGTACTTC.

The V gene is TRBV27, the J gene TRBJ1-1; D unresolved. The germline V gene encodes CDR1 MNHEY and CDR2 SMNVEV (reference sequence). The CDR3 sequence is 13 residues long. V shed 3 bases and J shed 4 bases, with 9 bases lying between them. The CDR3 sequence is CASSFSVLTEAFF. CDR3 DNA sequence: TGTGCCAGCAGTTTTTCGGTACTCACTGAAGCTTTCTTT.

The chain couples TRBV28 to TRBJ1-5; no clear D gene. This CDR3 has 13 residues. Germline lookup yields CDR1 MDHEN and CDR2 SYDVKM. Trimming cost V 3 bases and J 3 bases, with 6 bases left between them. CDR3: CASSFAFNQPQHF. CDR3 nucleotide sequence: TGTGCCAGCAGTTTCGCATTCAATCAGCCCCAGCATTTT.

CDR3 nucleotide sequence: TGCGCCAGCAGCTTGGCCCGTTACGGCTTGGAGAACACTGAAGCTTTCTTT. As protein: CASSLARYGLENTEAFF. The chain combines TRBV5-1 with TRBJ1-1; D gene unclear. CDR1 is SGHRS and CDR2 is YFSETQ in the germline V gene. The CDR3 covers 17 residues. Trimming left V 0 bases short and J 1 base short, with 16 bases between.

The chain is built from TRBV24-1 and TRBJ2-2; 8 nucleotides match TRBD2. The length of the CDR3 is 17 residues. V gave up 5 bases and J gave up 3 bases; unmatched junction bases: 10. Germline lookup yields CDR1 KGHDR and CDR2 SFDVKD. CDR3: CATSASGGLRDTGELFF. The CDR3 bases are TGTGCCACCAGTGCCAGCGGGGGCCTCAGGGACACCGGGGAGCTGTTTTTT.

A few counts support this clone. V is TRBV18 and J is TRBJ1-5; TRBD1 matches 8 bases. V lost 4 bases, J lost 7 bases, and 6 bases stayed unmatched. The germline gives CDR1 KGHSH, CDR2 LQKENI. The CDR3 runs 14 residues. CDR3 region: CASSLGQGGQPQHF. CDR3 in DNA: TGTGCCAGCTCACTTGGACAGGGCGGGCAGCCCCAGCATTTT.

This clone has just one count. The chain carries TRBV4-1 and TRBJ2-5; D may be TRBD1 (6 bases). This CDR3 is built from 14 residues. Per germline, CDR1 MGHRA and CDR2 YSYEKL. The ends were cut back, 1 base at V and 2 bases at J, with 8 bases in the middle. The CDR3 DNA reads TGCGCCAGCAGCCAAGGGGACAAGCAAGAGACCCAGTACTTC. It codes for CASSQGDKQETQYF.

The rearrangement uses TRBV28 and TRBJ2-1; D not resolved. Trimming stripped 3 bases from V and 5 bases from J, with 8 bases between. The CDR3 runs 13 residues. From germline, CDR1 is MDHEN and CDR2 SYDVKM. The chain's CDR3 is CASSFYGNNEQFF. CDR3 DNA: TGTGCCAGCAGTTTTTACGGAAACAATGAGCAGTTCTTC.

As for this clone: Sequence at one end of the junction differs from germline and may be a read error. The chain has TRBV7-7 and TRBJ1-3; 10 bases map to TRBD1. Germline values: CDR1 SSHAT, CDR2 FNYEAQ (reference sequence). There are 17 residues in the CDR3. CDR3 DNA: TGTGCTAGCAGCCCGGGACAGGGGACTCGGACTGGAAACACCATATATTTT. Its translation is CASSPGQGTRTGNTIYF.

V gene TRBV28 combines with J gene TRBJ1-4; TRBD1 aligns across 9 bases. The CDR3 is 14 amino acids. V lost 5 bases and J lost 7; bases outside the gene matches: 5. Germline CDR1 is MDHEN and CDR2 is SYDVKM. CDR3 sequence (DNA): TGTGCCAGCAGTCCCGGACAGGGGAGTGAAAAACTGTTTTTT. Protein: CASSPGQGSEKLFF. The full variable domain, with the rest looked up from reference TRBV28 and TRBJ1-4, is DVKVTQSSRYLVKRTGEKVFLECVQDMDHENMFWYRQDPGLGLRLIYFSYDVKMKEKGDIPEGYSVSREKKERFSLILESASTNQTSMYLCASSPGQGSEKLFFGSGTQLSVL.

The chain couples TRBV20-1 to TRBJ2-1; D call uncertain. Germline V lookup: CDR1 DFQATT, CDR2 SNEGSKA (reference sequence). The CDR3 spans 10 residues. Trimming stripped 1 base from V and 13 bases from J, with 8 bases between. CDR3 in DNA: TGCAGTGCTAGAGGTCTGGCACAGTTCTTC. Translation: CSARGLAQFF.

This chain uses TRBV19 with TRBJ1-1; 8 bases fit TRBD1. CDR3 length equals 12 residues. Germline assignment: CDR1 LNHDA and CDR2 SQIVND (reference sequence). J gave up 11 bases and V 6 bases, and 8 bases lay outside the gene matches. The CDR3 protein is CASRMRTGRAFF. CDR3 nucleotide sequence: TGTGCCAGTAGAATGAGGACAGGGCGGGCTTTCTTT. Based on the CDR3 plus reference TRBV19 and TRBJ1-1, the full variable domain is DGGITQSPKYLFRKEGQNVTLSCEQNLNHDAMYWYRQDPGQGLRLIYYSQIVNDFQKGDIAEGYSVSREKKESFPLTVTSAQKNPTAFYLCASRMRTGRAFFGQGTRLTVV.

The rearrangement joins TRBV6-5 to TRBJ2-5, with TRBD2 matching over 11 bases. V shed 8 bases and J 0 bases; nucleotides not matched to a gene: 2. Looked up from germline, CDR1 is MNHEY and CDR2 is SVGAGI. This CDR3 contains 14 residues. DNA of the CDR3: TGTGCCAGCCAACTAGCGGGGGACCAAGAGACCCAGTACTTC. It translates to CASQLAGDQETQYF.

The chain employs TRBV11-2 and TRBJ2-2; D remains ambiguous. This CDR3 has 16 residues. Germline CDR1 and CDR2: SGHAT and FQNNGV. Trimming cost V 3 bases and J 0 bases, with 11 bases left between them. The CDR3 DNA is TGTGCCAGCAGCTTGTTTGGGGATGCGAACACCGGGGAGCTGTTTTTT. The encoded protein is CASSLFGDANTGELFF.